The sequence of this T cell receptor (beta chain) was determined in a study of T cells in localized non-small cell lung cancer. General study findings and limits: Only one tumor region went through sequencing, so heterogeneity may still be there. Increased T cell density in blood showed an association with longer overall survival. Uninvolved nearby lung showed the greatest T cell clonality, exceeding that found in tumor. A median of around 60 clones ranked among the top 100 in tumor appeared in adjacent lung.

Details on this clone: Its antigen is as yet unknown.

Deletions cut 1 base from V and 0 bases from J, with 9 bases between. Germline V lookup: CDR1 MGHRA, CDR2 YSYEKL. CDR3 length equals 15 residues. The table came from immunoSEQ multiplex PCR; TCRdb's copy has only in-frame clones and leaves some out. Of roughly 90,000 clones in the sample, approximately 90% were seen once. This TCR came from a woman between 40 and 69 years old with stage II squamous cell lung carcinoma. The sequencing here drew on PBMCs, taken before any cancer treatment. V gene TRBV4-1 combines with J gene TRBJ1-1; no firm D call. The CDR3 nucleotides read TGCGCCAGCAGCCAAGGCCTGGGGATGAACACTGAAGCTTTCTTT. Residues: CASSQGLGMNTEAFF.